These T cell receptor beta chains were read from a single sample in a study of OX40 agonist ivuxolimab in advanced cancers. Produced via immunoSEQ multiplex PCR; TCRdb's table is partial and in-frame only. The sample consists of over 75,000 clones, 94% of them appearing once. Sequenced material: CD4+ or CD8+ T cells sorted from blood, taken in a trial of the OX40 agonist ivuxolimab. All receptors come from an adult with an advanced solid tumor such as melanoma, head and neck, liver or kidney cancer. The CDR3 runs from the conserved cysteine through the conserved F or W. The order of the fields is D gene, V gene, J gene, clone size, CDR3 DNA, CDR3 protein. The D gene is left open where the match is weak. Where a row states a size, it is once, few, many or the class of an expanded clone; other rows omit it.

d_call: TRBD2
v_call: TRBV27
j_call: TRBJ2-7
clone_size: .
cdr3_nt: TGTGCCAGCAAAGATAGCGGGAACTACGAGCAGTACTTC
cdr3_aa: CASKDSGNYEQYF

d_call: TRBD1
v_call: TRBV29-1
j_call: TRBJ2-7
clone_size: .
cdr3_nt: TGCAGCGTTCGGACAGGTACCTCCTACGAGCAGTACTTC
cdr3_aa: CSVRTGTSYEQYF

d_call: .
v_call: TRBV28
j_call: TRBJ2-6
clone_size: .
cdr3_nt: TGTGCCAGCAGTTTGGGGGCTGGGGCCAACGTCCTGACTTTC
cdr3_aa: CASSLGAGANVLTF

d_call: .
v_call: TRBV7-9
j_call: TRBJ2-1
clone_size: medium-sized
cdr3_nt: TGTGCCAGCAGCCTCAACTACAATGAGCAGTTCTTC
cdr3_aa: CASSLNYNEQFF

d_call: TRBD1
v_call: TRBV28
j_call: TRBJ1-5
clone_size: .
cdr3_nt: TGTGCCAGCAGTTCGACAGGGGACAGCAATCAGCCCCAGCATTTT
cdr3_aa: CASSSTGDSNQPQHF

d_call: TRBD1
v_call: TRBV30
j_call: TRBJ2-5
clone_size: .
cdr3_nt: TGTGCCTGGAGTCCCGGGACAGGGGGTTTAGAGACCCAGTACTTC
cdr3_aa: CAWSPGTGGLETQYF

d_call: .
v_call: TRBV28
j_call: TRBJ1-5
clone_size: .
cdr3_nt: TGTGCCAGCCGAACCTACAGGGTCCACCATAGCAATCAGCCCCAGCATTTT
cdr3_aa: CASRTYRVHHSNQPQHF

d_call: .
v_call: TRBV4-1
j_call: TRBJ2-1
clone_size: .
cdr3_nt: TGCGCCAGCAGCCAAGACAGTAGCACCAATGAGCAGTTCTTC
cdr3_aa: CASSQDSSTNEQFF

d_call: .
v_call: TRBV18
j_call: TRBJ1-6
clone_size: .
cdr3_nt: TGTGCCAGCTCACCACCCGGCAGAGTTAATTCACCCCTCCACTTT
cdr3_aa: CASSPPGRVNSPLHF

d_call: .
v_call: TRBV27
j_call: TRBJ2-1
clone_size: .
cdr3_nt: TGTGCCAGCAGTGTCGGTCAGGGGTTAGACAATGAGCAGTTCTTC
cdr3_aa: CASSVGQGLDNEQFF

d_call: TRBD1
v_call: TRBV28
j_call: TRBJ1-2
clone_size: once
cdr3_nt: TGTGCCAGCAGTCCCCGACAGGGGTGGCACTATGGCTACACCTTC
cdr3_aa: CASSPRQGWHYGYTF

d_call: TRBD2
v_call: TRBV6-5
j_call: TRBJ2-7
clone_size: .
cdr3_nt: TGTGCCAGCAGTTACGGCGGGGGAGGGAGCGAGCAGTACTTC
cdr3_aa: CASSYGGGGSEQYF

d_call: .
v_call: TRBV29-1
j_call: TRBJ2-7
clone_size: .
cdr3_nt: TGCAGCGTTGAAGATGGGAAAGAGAACTACGAGCAGTACTTC
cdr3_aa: CSVEDGKENYEQYF

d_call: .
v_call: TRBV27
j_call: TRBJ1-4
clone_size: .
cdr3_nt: TGTGCCAGCAGTTTCAGGGGTTTTAATGAAAAACTGTTTTTT
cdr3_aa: CASSFRGFNEKLFF

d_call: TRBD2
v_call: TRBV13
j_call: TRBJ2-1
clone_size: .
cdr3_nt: TGTGCCAGCAGTGAGAGGACTAGCGGGAGAGGGCAGTTCTTC
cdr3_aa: CASSERTSGRGQFF

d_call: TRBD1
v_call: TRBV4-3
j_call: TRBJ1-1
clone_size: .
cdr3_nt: TGCGCCAGCAGCTCCACCGGGACAGGGGAGACTGAAGCTTTCTTT
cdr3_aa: CASSSTGTGETEAFF

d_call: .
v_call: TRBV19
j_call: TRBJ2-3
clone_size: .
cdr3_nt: TGTGCCAGTAGTATAGATCGCTCGGCAGATACGCAGTATTTT
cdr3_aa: CASSIDRSADTQYF

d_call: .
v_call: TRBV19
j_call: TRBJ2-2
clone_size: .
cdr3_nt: TGTGCCAGTAGTATAGGTGGAACCGGGGAGCTGTTTTTT
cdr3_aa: CASSIGGTGELFF

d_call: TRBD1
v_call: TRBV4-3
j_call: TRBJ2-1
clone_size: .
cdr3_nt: TGCGCCAGCAGCCAAGATAGGGGACAGGGACCCTACAATGAGCAGTTCTTC
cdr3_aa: CASSQDRGQGPYNEQFF

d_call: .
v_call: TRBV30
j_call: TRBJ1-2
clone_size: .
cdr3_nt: TGTGCCTGGACCGAGGGCTCATCGGGCTACACCTTC
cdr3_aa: CAWTEGSSGYTF

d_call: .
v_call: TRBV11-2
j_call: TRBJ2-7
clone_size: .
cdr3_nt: TGTGCCAGCACCCATGACCGGCAGCTAATCTACGAGCAGTACTTC
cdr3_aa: CASTHDRQLIYEQYF

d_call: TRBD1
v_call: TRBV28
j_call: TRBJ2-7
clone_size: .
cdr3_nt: TGTGCCAGCAGTTTGGAACCGGGACAGGGCTACGAGCAGTACTTC
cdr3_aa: CASSLEPGQGYEQYF

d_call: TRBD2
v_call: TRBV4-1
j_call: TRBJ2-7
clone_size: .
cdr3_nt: TGCGCCAGCAGCCAAGAACTAGCGGGGCGCTCCTACGAGCAGTACTTC
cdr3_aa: CASSQELAGRSYEQYF

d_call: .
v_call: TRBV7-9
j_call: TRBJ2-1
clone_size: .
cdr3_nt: TGTGCCAGCACGGGGCTGAGTGATGAGCAGTTCTTC
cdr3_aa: CASTGLSDEQFF

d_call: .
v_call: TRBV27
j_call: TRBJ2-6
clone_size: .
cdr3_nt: TGTGCCAGCAGTACAGCTGGGGCCAACGTCCTGACTTTC
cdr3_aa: CASSTAGANVLTF

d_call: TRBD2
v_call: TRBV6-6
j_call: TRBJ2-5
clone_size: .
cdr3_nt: TGTGCCAGCAGTCGCCTAGCGGGGAAAGAGACCCAGTACTTC
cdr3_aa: CASSRLAGKETQYF

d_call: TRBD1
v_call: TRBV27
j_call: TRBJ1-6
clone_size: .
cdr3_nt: TGTGCCAGCAGTCTGGACAGGGGCGCACCCCTCCACTTT
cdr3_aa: CASSLDRGAPLHF

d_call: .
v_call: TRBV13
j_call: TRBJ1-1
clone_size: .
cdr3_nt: TGTGCCAGCAGCAACCGGAGGACTGAAGCTTTCTTT
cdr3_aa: CASSNRRTEAFF

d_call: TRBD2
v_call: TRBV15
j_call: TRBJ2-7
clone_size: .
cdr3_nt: TGTGCCACCAGCTCCCGACTAGCGGGGAACTCCTACGAGCAGTACTTC
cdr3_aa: CATSSRLAGNSYEQYF

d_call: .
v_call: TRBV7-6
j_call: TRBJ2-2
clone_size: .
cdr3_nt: TGTGCCAGCAGCTTGGGCCTAGACGCCGGGGAGCTGTTTTTT
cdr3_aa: CASSLGLDAGELFF

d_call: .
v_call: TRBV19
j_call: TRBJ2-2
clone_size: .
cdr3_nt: TGTGCCAGTAGGGACAGCACCGGGGAGCTGTTTTTT
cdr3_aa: CASRDSTGELFF

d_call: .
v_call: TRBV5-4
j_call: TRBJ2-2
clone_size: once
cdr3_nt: TGTGCCAGCAGCTCGGGACCTCTCCCCGGGGAGCTGTTTTTT
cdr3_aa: CASSSGPLPGELFF

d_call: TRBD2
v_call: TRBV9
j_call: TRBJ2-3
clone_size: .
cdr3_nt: TGTGCCAGCAACGCGGGGGGCCCTAGTGATACGCAGTATTTT
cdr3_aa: CASNAGGPSDTQYF

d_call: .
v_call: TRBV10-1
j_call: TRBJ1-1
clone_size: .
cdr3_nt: TGCGCCTGGGGGGAAGAAGCTTTCTTT
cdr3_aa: CAWGEEAFF

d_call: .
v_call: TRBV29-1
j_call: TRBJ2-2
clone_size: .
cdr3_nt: TGCAGCGTAGGACGCAACACCGGGGAGCTGTTTTTT
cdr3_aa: CSVGRNTGELFF

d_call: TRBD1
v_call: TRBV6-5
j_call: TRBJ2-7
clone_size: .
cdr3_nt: TGTGCCAGCAGCCCAACTGGACAGGAAGCCTACGAGCAGTACTTC
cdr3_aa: CASSPTGQEAYEQYF

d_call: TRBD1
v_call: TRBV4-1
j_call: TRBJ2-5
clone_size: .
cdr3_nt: TGCGCCAGCAGCCAAGATCGTGACAGGGCCCTTCCAGGGACCCAGTACTTC
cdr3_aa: CASSQDRDRALPGTQYF

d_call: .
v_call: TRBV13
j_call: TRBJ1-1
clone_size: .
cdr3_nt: TGTGCCAGCAGCCAGGGTAGGGGAATGAACACTGAAGCTTTCTTT
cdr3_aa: CASSQGRGMNTEAFF

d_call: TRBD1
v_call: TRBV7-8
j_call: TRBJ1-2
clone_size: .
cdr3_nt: TGTGCCAGCAGCTTAGCCTCCGGGACAGAACCCACTAACTATGGCTACACCTTC
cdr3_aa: CASSLASGTEPTNYGYTF

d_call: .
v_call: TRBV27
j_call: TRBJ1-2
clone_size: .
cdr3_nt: TGTGCCAGCAGTTTGGGCCCGGTGAATGGCTACACCTTC
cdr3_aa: CASSLGPVNGYTF

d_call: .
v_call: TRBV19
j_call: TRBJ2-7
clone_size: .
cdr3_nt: TGTGCCAGTAGTACACCGGGACAAGGCTCCTACGAGCAGTACTTC
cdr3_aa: CASSTPGQGSYEQYF

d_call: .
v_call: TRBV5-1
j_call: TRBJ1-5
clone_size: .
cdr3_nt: TGCGCCAGCAGCTTGGCTGAGACAGAGAGCAATCAGCCCCAGCATTTT
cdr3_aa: CASSLAETESNQPQHF

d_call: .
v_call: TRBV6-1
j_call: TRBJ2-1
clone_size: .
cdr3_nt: TGTGCCACTAGACTAGTATCCTACAATGAGCAGTTCTTC
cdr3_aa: CATRLVSYNEQFF

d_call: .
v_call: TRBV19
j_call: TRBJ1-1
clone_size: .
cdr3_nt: TGTGCCAGTAGTATAGATCCGGGACACCCGAACACTGAAGCTTTCTTT
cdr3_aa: CASSIDPGHPNTEAFF

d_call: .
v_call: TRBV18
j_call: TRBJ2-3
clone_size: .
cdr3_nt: TGTGCAAGCAGATCCACAGATACGCAGTATTTT
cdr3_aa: CASRSTDTQYF

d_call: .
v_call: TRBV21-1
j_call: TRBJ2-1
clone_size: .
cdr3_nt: TGTGCCAGCAGCAATAGCGGGGGCTACAATGAGCAGTTCTTC
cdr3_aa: CASSNSGGYNEQFF

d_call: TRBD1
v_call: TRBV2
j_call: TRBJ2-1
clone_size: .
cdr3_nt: TGTGCCAGCAAAGCAGGGGGCTCCTACAATGAGCAGTTCTTC
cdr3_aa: CASKAGGSYNEQFF

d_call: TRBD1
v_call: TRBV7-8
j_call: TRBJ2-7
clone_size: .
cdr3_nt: TGTGCCAGCATCCTTGGACAGGGGGCAGGAGAAGAGCAGTACTTC
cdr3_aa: CASILGQGAGEEQYF

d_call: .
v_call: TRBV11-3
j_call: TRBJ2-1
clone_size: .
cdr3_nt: TGTGCCAGCAGCTTCGTGGGAGCGGCTGAGCAGTTCTTC
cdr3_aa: CASSFVGAAEQFF

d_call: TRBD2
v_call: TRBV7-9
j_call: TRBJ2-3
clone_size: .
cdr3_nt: TGTGCCAGCAGCTCTGGACTAGCGGGAGTTAGTTTT
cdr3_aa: CASSSGLAGVSF

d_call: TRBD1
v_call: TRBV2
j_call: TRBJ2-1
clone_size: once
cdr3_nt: TGTGCCAGCAGTTCTGACAGGGTCGCCTACAATGAGCAGTTCTTC
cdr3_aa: CASSSDRVAYNEQFF

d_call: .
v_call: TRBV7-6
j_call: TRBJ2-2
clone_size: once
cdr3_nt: TGTGCCAGCAGCGCTTCGGCGAACACCGGGGAGCTGTTTTTT
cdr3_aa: CASSASANTGELFF